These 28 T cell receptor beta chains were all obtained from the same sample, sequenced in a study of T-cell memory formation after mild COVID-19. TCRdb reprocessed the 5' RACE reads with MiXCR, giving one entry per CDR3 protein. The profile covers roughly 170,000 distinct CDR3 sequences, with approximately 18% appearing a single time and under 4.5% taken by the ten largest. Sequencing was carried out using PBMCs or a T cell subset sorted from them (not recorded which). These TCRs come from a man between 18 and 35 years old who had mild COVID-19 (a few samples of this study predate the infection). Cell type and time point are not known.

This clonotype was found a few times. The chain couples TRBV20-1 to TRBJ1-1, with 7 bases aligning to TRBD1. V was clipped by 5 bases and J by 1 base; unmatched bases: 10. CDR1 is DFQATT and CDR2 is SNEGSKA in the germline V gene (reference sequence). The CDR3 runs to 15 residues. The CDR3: CSAPAQGGTNTEAFF. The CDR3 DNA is TGCAGTGCTCCAGCGCAGGGGGGTACGAACACTGAAGCTTTCTTT.

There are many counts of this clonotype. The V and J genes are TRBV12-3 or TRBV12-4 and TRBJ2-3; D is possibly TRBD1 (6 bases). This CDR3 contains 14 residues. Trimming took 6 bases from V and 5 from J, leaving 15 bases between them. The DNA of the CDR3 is TGTGCCAGCAGAAGACCAGGGGTTAAAGATACGCAGTATTTT. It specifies CASRRPGVKDTQYF.

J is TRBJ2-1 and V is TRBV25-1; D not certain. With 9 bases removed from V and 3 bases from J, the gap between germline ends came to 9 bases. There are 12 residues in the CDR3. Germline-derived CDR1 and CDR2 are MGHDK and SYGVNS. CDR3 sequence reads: CARTPVYNEQFF. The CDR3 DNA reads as TGTGCCAGGACCCCTGTCTACAATGAGCAGTTCTTC.

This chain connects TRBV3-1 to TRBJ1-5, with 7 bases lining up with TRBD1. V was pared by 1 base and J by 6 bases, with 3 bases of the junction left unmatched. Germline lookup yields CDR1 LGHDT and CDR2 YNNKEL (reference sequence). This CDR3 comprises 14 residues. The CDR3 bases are TGTGCCAGCAGCCAAGGAGGGGGCAGTCAGCCCCAGCATTTT. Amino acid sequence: CASSQGGGSQPQHF.

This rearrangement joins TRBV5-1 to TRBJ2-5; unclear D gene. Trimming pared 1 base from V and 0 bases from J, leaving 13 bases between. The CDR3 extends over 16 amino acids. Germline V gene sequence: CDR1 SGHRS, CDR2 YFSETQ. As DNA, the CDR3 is TGCGCCAGCAGCTTGTACCAGGATCTGTACCAAGAGACCCAGTACTTC. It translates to CASSLYQDLYQETQYF.

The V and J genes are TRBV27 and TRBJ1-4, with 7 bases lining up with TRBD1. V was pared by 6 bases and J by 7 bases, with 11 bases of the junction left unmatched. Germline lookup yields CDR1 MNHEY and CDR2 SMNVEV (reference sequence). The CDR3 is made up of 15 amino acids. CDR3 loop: CASSHDRASGEKLFF. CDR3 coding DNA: TGTGCCAGCAGCCATGACAGGGCCTCGGGTGAAAAACTGTTTTTT.

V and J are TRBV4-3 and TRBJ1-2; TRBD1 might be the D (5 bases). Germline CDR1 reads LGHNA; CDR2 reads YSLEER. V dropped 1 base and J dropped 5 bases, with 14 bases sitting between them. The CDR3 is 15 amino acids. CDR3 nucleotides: TGCGCCAGCAGCCAAGGATCAGGGATGGGTTATGGCTACACCTTC. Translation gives CASSQGSGMGYGYTF.

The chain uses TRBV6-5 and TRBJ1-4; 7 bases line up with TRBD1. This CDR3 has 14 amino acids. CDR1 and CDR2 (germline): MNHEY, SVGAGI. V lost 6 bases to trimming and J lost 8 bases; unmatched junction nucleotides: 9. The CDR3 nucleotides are TGTGCCAGCAGCACCGGGACAGAAGGAGAAAAACTGTTTTTT. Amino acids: CASSTGTEGEKLFF.

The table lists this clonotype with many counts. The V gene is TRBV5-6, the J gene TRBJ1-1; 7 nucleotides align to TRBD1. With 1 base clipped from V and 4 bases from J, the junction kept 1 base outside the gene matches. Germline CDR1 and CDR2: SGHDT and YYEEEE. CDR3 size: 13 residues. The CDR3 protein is CASSLRQGTEAFF. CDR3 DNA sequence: TGTGCCAGCAGCTTGCGACAGGGCACTGAAGCTTTCTTT.

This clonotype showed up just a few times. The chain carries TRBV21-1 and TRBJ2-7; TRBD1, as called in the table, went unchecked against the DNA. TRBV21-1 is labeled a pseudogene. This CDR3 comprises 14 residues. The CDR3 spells CASSGDRQSYEQYF. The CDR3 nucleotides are TGTGCCAGCAGCGGGGACAGGCAGTCCTACGAGCAGTACTTC.

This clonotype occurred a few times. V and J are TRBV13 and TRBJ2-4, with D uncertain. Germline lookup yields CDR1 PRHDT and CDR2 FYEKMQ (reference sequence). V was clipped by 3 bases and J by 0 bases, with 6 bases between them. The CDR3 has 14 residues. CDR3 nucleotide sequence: TGTGCCAGCAGCTTGATACTAGCCAAAAACATTCAGTACTTC. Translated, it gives CASSLILAKNIQYF.

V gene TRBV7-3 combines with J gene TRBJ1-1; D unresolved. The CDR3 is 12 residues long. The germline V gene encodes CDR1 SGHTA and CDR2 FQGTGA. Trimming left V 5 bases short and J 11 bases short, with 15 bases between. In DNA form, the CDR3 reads TGTGCCAGCAGCCGCGACGGGTCACGGGCTTTCTTT. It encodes CASSRDGSRAFF.

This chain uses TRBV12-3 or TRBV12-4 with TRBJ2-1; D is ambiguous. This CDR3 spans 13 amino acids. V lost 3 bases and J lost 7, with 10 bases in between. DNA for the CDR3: TGTGCCAGCAGTTTTTCAGCTACGAATGAGCAGTTCTTC. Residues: CASSFSATNEQFF.

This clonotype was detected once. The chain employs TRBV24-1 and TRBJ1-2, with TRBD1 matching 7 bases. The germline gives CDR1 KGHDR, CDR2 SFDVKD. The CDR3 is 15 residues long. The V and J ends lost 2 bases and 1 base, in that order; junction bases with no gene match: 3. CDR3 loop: CATSDSRQGNYGYTF. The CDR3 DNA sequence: TGTGCCACCAGTGATTCTCGACAGGGTAACTATGGCTACACCTTC.

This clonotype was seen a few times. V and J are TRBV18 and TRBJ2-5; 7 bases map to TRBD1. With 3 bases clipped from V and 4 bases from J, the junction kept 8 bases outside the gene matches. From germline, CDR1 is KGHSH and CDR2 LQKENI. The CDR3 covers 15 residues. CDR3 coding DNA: TGTGCCAGCTCACCCTCGACAGGGCGCCGAGAGACCCAGTACTTC. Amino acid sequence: CASSPSTGRRETQYF.

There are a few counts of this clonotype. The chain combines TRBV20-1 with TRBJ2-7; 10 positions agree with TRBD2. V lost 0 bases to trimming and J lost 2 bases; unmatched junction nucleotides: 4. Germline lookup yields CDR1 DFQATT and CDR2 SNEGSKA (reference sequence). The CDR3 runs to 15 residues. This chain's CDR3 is CSARDRLAGAYEQYV. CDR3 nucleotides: TGCAGTGCTAGAGATAGGCTAGCGGGGGCCTACGAGCAGTACGTC.

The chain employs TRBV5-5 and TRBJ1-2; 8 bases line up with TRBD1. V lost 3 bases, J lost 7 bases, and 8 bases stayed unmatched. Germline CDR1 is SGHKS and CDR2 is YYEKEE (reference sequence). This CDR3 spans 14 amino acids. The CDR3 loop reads CASSSEGQVRGYTF. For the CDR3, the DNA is TGTGCCAGCAGCTCGGAGGGACAGGTCCGTGGCTACACCTTC.

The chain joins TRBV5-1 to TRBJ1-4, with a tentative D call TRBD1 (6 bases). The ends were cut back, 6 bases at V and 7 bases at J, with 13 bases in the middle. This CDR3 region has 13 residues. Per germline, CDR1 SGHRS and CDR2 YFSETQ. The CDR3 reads CASTPRGGEKLFF. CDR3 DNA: TGCGCCAGCACTCCCAGGGGAGGTGAAAAACTGTTTTTT.

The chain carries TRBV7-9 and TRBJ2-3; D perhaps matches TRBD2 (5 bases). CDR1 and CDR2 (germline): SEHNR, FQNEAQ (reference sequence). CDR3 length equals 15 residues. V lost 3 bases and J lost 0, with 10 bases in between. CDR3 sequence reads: CASSLDSSSTDTQYF. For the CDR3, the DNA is TGTGCCAGCAGCTTGGACTCATCTAGCACAGATACGCAGTATTTT.

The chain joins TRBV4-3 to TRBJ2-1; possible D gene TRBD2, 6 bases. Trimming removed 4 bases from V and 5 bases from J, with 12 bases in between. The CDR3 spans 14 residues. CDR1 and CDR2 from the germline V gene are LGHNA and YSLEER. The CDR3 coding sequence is TGCGCCAGCAGCCGGGGACTGGTAAACAATGAGCAGTTCTTC. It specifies CASSRGLVNNEQFF.

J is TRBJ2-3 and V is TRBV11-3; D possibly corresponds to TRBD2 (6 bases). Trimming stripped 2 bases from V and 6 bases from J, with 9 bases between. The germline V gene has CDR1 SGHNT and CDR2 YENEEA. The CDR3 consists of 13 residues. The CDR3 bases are TGTGCCAGCAGCTTACAGGGACTGGATACGCAGTATTTT. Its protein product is CASSLQGLDTQYF.

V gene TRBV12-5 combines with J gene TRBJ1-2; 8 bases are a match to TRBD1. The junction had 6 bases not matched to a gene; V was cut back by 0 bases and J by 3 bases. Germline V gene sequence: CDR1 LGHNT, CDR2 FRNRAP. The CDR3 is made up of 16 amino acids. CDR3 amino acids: CASGLVDRGLDYGYTF. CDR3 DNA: TGTGCTAGTGGTTTGGTCGACAGGGGTCTAGACTATGGCTACACCTTC.

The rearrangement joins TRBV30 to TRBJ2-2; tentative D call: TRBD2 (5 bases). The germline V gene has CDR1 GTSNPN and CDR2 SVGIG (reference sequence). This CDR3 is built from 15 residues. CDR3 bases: TGTGCGATAAGCGAGGGCGCGTCTCACACCGGGGAGCTGTTTTTT. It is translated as CAISEGASHTGELFF.

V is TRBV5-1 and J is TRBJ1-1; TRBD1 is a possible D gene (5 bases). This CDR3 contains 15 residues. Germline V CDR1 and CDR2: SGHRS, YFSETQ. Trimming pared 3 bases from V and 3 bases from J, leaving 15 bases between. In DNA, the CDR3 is TGCGCCAGCAGCTCGGGCCTCGGGGGGGACACTGAAGCTTTCTTT. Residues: CASSSGLGGDTEAFF.

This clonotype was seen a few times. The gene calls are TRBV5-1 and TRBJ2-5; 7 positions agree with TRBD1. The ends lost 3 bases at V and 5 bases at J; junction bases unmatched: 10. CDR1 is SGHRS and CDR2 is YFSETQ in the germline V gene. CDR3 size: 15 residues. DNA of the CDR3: TGCGCCAGCAGCTGGGGGACAGTCCTGCGGGAGACCCAGTACTTC. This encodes CASSWGTVLRETQYF.

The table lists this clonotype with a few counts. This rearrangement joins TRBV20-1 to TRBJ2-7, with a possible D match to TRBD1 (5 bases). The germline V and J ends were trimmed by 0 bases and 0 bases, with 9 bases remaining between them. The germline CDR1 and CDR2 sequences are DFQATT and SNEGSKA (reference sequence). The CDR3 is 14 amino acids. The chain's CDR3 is CSARDTGVSYEQYF. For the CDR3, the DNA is TGCAGTGCTAGAGATACAGGTGTCTCCTACGAGCAGTACTTC.

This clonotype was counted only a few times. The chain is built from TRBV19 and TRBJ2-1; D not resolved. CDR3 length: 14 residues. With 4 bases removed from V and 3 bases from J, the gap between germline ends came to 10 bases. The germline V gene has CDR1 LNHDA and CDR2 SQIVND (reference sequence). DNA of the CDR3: TGTGCCAGTAGTACCGACGGGTACTACAATGAGCAGTTCTTC. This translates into CASSTDGYYNEQFF. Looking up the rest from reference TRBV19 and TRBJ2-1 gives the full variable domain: DGGITQSPKYLFRKEGQNVTLSCEQNLNHDAMYWYRQDPGQGLRLIYYSQIVNDFQKGDIAEGYSVSREKKESFPLTVTSAQKNPTAFYLCASSTDGYYNEQFFGPGTRLTVL.

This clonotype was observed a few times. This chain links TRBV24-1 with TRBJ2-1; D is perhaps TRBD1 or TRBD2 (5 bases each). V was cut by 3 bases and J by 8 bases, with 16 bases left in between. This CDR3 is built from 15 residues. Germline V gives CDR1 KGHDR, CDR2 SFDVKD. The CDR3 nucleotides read TGTGCCACCAGTGATCCCCCCCCCAGGGACCATGAGCAGTTCTTC. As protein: CATSDPPPRDHEQFF.